The 27 T cell receptor beta chains below all came from one sample that was sequenced in a study of shared clonotypes between healthy human individuals. Clones were read by immunoSEQ multiplex PCR, and TCRdb kept only the in-frame ones, dropping some. The repertoire has some 660,000 clones, 60% to 75% of them found once; the top ten carry 1.5% to 2%. The specimen sequenced was memory CD4+ T cells sorted from blood. Subset described: CD45RA-negative fraction. These receptors all come from a woman aged 25 to 45 in good health.

The rearrangement uses TRBV4-2 and TRBJ2-3, with D perhaps matching TRBD1 (6 bases). Looked up from germline, CDR1 is LGHNA and CDR2 is YNFKEQ. This CDR3 has 16 amino acids. Trimming stripped 3 bases from V and 4 bases from J, with 17 bases between. The CDR3 DNA is TGTGCCAGCAGCCACAGGACAGCCACCCCGGCAGATACGCAGTATTTT. Its protein is CASSHRTATPADTQYF.

The V and J genes are TRBV4-1 and TRBJ2-3; D is uncertain. V lost 2 bases and J lost 4, with 13 bases in between. There are 15 residues in the CDR3. In germline, CDR1 is MGHRA, CDR2 YSYEKL. CDR3 residues: CASSQWGAEADTQYF. Written as DNA, the CDR3 is TGCGCCAGCAGCCAATGGGGTGCAGAAGCAGATACGCAGTATTTT.

This chain connects TRBV27 to TRBJ1-2, with D tentatively TRBD1 (6 bases). CDR1 is MNHEY and CDR2 is SMNVEV in the germline V gene (reference sequence). There are 16 residues in the CDR3. V lost 5 bases and J 1 base, leaving 17 bases between the germline ends. The CDR3 nucleotides read TGTGCCAGCAGTCGACGTGGACAGCTTTTTAACTATGGCTACACCTTC. It codes for CASSRRGQLFNYGYTF.

This chain connects TRBV2 to TRBJ2-1; TRBD2 aligns across 15 bases. The CDR3 has 19 residues. The germline gives CDR1 SNHLY, CDR2 FYNNEI. With 4 bases clipped from V and 7 bases from J, the junction kept 14 bases outside the gene matches. CDR3 in amino acids: CASSGGLGSGTSGRNEQFF. In DNA form, the CDR3 reads TGTGCCAGCAGTGGGGGGTTGGGGTCCGGGACTAGCGGGAGGAATGAGCAGTTCTTC.

The chain is built from TRBV29-1 and TRBJ2-5; the D is unclear. Trimming took off 5 bases at V and 5 bases at J, with 15 bases between the two ends. CDR1 and CDR2 from the germline V gene are SQVTM and ANQGSEA. The CDR3 is 13 amino acids. The CDR3 region is CSVPIGPTETQYF. CDR3 in DNA: TGCAGCGTTCCCATAGGGCCAACGGAGACCCAGTACTTC.

The rearrangement joins TRBV6-1 to TRBJ1-1; D call uncertain. This CDR3 is 12 amino acids long. From germline, CDR1 is MNHNS and CDR2 SASEGT. With 5 bases removed from V and 4 bases from J, the gap between germline ends came to 8 bases. The CDR3 region is CASSSLATEAFF. DNA of the CDR3: TGTGCCAGCAGTTCGTTGGCCACTGAAGCTTTCTTT.

The V gene is TRBV2, the J gene TRBJ2-2, with D perhaps TRBD2 (6 bases). Trimming took off 1 base at V and 7 bases at J, with 13 bases between the two ends. Per germline, CDR1 SNHLY and CDR2 FYNNEI. The CDR3 runs 15 residues. The CDR3: CASSEETRFGGELFF. Written as DNA, the CDR3 is TGTGCCAGCAGTGAAGAGACTAGATTCGGCGGGGAGCTGTTTTTT. The full variable domain, with the rest looked up from reference TRBV2 and TRBJ2-2, is EPEVTQTPSHQVTQMGQEVILRCVPISNHLYFYWYRQILGQKVEFLVSFYNNEISEKSEIFDDQFSVERPDGSNFTLKIRSTKLEDSAMYFCASSEETRFGGELFFGEGSRLTVL.

V gene TRBV6-1 combines with J gene TRBJ2-5; 11 nucleotides match TRBD2. J lost 2 bases, V lost 5 bases, and 4 bases had no gene match. The CDR3 is made up of 15 amino acids. Germline CDR1 reads MNHNS; CDR2 reads SASEGT. CDR3 region: CASSRTSGSQETQYF. The CDR3 bases are TGTGCCAGCAGTCGGACTAGCGGGTCTCAAGAGACCCAGTACTTC.

In the case of this clone: Distinct nucleotide sequences in the sample also encode this CDR3. The V gene is TRBV19, the J gene TRBJ1-5; a weak D match, TRBD1 (6 bases). V shed 0 bases and J shed 4 bases, with 7 bases lying between them. The germline V gene has CDR1 LNHDA and CDR2 SQIVND (reference sequence). This CDR3 contains 14 residues. Written as DNA, the CDR3 is TGTGCCAGTAGTATAGAAACAGGGAATCAGCCCCAGCATTTT. This sequence encodes CASSIETGNQPQHF.

The gene calls are TRBV10-3 and TRBJ1-3, with D possibly matching TRBD1 (5 bases). CDR1 and CDR2 (germline): ENHRY, SYGVKD. The CDR3 is made up of 16 amino acids. Trimming took off 0 bases at V and 0 bases at J, with 9 bases between the two ends. The CDR3 DNA reads as TGTGCCATCAGTGAGTCTAACAGGATCTCTGGAAACACCATATATTTT. It translates to CAISESNRISGNTIYF.

The genes are TRBV4-2 and TRBJ1-1; 12 bases are shared with TRBD1. This CDR3 spans 15 amino acids. With 3 bases clipped from V and 5 bases from J, the junction kept 4 bases outside the gene matches. Germline CDR1 is LGHNA and CDR2 is YNFKEQ. The CDR3, as DNA: TGTGCCAGCAGCCAGGGGACAGGGGGCGTGACTGAAGCTTTCTTT. Its protein is CASSQGTGGVTEAFF.

V is TRBV27 and J is TRBJ1-2; D uncertain. Germline V gene lookup returns CDR1 MNHEY and CDR2 SMNVEV (reference sequence). This CDR3 contains 13 residues. V lost 4 bases and J lost 8, with 14 bases in between. The CDR3 sequence: CASSSGMFEGYTF. CDR3 sequence (DNA): TGTGCCAGCAGTTCGGGGATGTTTGAAGGCTACACCTTC.

The V call is TRBV7-2, the J call TRBJ1-2, with TRBD1 identical over 8 bases. The CDR3 sequence is 15 residues long. J was trimmed by 4 bases and V by 3 bases; bases with no gene match: 7. Germline V gives CDR1 SGHTA, CDR2 FQGNSA. This CDR3 reads CASSLAGGVTYGYTF. The CDR3 coding sequence is TGTGCCAGCAGCTTGGCAGGGGGCGTCACCTATGGCTACACCTTC.

This chain links TRBV4-2 with TRBJ2-1, with D perhaps matching TRBD1 (6 bases). Germline assignment: CDR1 LGHNA and CDR2 YNFKEQ. The CDR3 sequence is 16 residues long. Between the trimmed V and J ends, which lost 0 bases and 2 bases, there was a span of 11 bases. The CDR3 spells CASSQDRGRTYNEQFF. In DNA form, the CDR3 reads TGTGCCAGCAGCCAAGACAGGGGACGGACCTACAATGAGCAGTTCTTC.

The chain couples TRBV7-8 to TRBJ2-5, with 8 bases lining up with TRBD1. The CDR3 has 14 residues. The junction had 10 bases not matched to a gene; V was cut back by 6 bases and J by 7 bases. From germline, CDR1 is SGHVS and CDR2 FQNEAQ. CDR3: CASRSTGGKVTQYF. The DNA for the CDR3 is TGTGCCAGCAGATCAACAGGGGGAAAAGTGACCCAGTACTTC.

The chain recombines TRBV28 with TRBJ2-7, with TRBD2 matching 8 bases. Germline V CDR1 and CDR2: MDHEN, SYDVKM. The CDR3 sequence is 12 residues long. The V segment lost 5 bases and the J segment 12 bases; nucleotides outside the gene matches: 9. CDR3 sequence (DNA): TGTGCCAGCAGTCCCGCCGGACTAGCAGGGTACTTC. Its translation: CASSPAGLAGYF.

Comment on this clone: The junction shows a germline mismatch at one end, possibly a read error. Other DNA sequences from this sample encode an identical CDR3 as well. The chain couples TRBV5-8 to TRBJ2-6; perhaps TRBD1 as D (5 bases). The CDR3 contains 15 residues. Germline V gene data show CDR1 as SGHTS and CDR2 as YDEGEE. CDR3 loop: CASSPPNSGANVLTF. The CDR3 coding sequence is TGTGCCAGCAGCCCACCTAACTCTGGGGCCAACGTCCTGACCTTC.

The sample holds one count of this clone. This sequence joins TRBV9 and TRBJ2-1; 12 bases agree with TRBD2. The CDR3 totals 15 residues. Germline V CDR1 and CDR2: SGDLS, YYNGEE. V gave up 2 bases and J gave up 9 bases; unmatched junction bases: 6. The DNA for the CDR3 is TGTGCCAGCAGCGTGACTAGCGGGAGTTACGGTGAGCAGTTCTTC. This codes for CASSVTSGSYGEQFF.

The chain employs TRBV2 and TRBJ2-7; D unclear. The CDR3 is made up of 12 amino acids. Germline lookup yields CDR1 SNHLY and CDR2 FYNNEI. Deletions cut 7 bases from V and 2 bases from J, with 9 bases between. The CDR3 here is CASKLEAYEQYF. Written as DNA, the CDR3 is TGTGCCAGCAAATTGGAAGCCTACGAGCAGTACTTC. The whole variable domain, remainder taken from reference TRBV2 and TRBJ2-7, is EPEVTQTPSHQVTQMGQEVILRCVPISNHLYFYWYRQILGQKVEFLVSFYNNEISEKSEIFDDQFSVERPDGSNFTLKIRSTKLEDSAMYFCASKLEAYEQYFGPGTRLTVT.

This rearrangement joins TRBV7-6 to TRBJ2-2, with D possibly being TRBD2 (6 bases). This CDR3 is 16 amino acids long. V lost 1 base and J lost 4, with 13 bases in between. Germline V gene data show CDR1 as SGHVS and CDR2 as FNYEAQ. This chain's CDR3 is CASSLDGSVRTGELFF. In nucleotides, the CDR3 is TGTGCCAGCAGCTTAGACGGGAGTGTGCGCACCGGGGAGCTGTTTTTT. The full variable domain, with the rest looked up from reference TRBV7-6 and TRBJ2-2, is GAGVSQSPRYKVTKRGQDVALRCDPISGHVSLYWYRQALGQGPEFLTYFNYEAQQDKSGLPNDRFSAERPEGSISTLTIQRTEQRDSAMYRCASSLDGSVRTGELFFGEGSRLTVL.

The rearrangement joins TRBV6-6 to TRBJ2-3; D not resolved. Trimming took 4 bases from V and 0 from J, leaving 2 bases between them. The CDR3 length is 12 residues. Germline values: CDR1 MNHNY, CDR2 SVGAGI (reference sequence). This CDR3 is CASSFSTDTQYF. The CDR3 nucleotides are TGTGCCAGCAGTTTCAGCACAGATACGCAGTATTTT.

CDR3 amino acids: CAISAGGYEQYF. CDR3 nucleotide sequence: TGTGCCATCAGTGCTGGGGGCTACGAGCAGTACTTC. The chain uses TRBV10-3 and TRBJ2-7; D possibly uses TRBD1 or TRBD2 (5 bases each). Germline V CDR1 and CDR2: ENHRY, SYGVKD. Trimming shortened V by 4 bases and J by 3 bases, and 7 bases separated the two germline ends. The CDR3 has 12 amino acids.

Details on this clone: The germline gene is not matched at one end of the junction; a read error may be the cause. The chain carries TRBV2 and TRBJ2-1; 8 bases line up with TRBD2. The CDR3 sequence is 16 residues long. Germline lookup yields CDR1 SNHLY and CDR2 FYNNEI. For the CDR3, the DNA is TGTGCCAGCCGTGAGCTAGCGGGTACTTCCTACAATGAGCAGTTCTTC. Its translation: CASRELAGTSYNEQFF.

This clone was found a few times. The CDR3 sequence: CASIPVITSYGYTF. CDR3 in DNA: TGTGCCAGCATCCCGGTCATAACTTCCTATGGCTACACCTTC. The chain employs TRBV28 and TRBJ1-2; D call uncertain. Trimming took 7 bases from V and 4 from J, leaving 16 bases between them. Germline-derived CDR1 and CDR2 are MDHEN and SYDVKM. The CDR3 has 14 residues.

This clone was recorded only once. V gene TRBV15 combines with J gene TRBJ1-1; D remains unclear. Trimming took 1 base from V and 3 from J, leaving 6 bases between them. This CDR3 region has 13 residues. Germline V gene lookup returns CDR1 LNHNV and CDR2 YYDKDF (reference sequence). The CDR3 is CATSRADYTEAFF. The CDR3 DNA follows: TGTGCCACCAGCAGAGCGGATTACACTGAAGCTTTCTTT.

The gene calls are TRBV5-1 and TRBJ2-5; 12 bases map to TRBD1. After removal of 2 bases from V and 6 bases from J, the junction contained 20 bases not matched to a gene. This CDR3 is built from 20 residues. Per the germline V gene, CDR1 is SGHRS and CDR2 is YFSETQ. CDR3 DNA: TGCGCCAGCAGCTTTTCCGGGACAGGGGGCTGGAGGGGTATTCCGAAGACCCAGTACTTC. This gives the protein CASSFSGTGGWRGIPKTQYF.

The rearrangement uses TRBV28 and TRBJ2-3; D may be TRBD1 (6 bases). CDR1 and CDR2 from the germline V gene are MDHEN and SYDVKM. CDR3 length equals 15 residues. V gave up 6 bases and J gave up 1 base, with 14 bases separating them. The CDR3 coding sequence is TGTGCCAGCAGACAATGGGGGCCTCGCACAGATACGCAGTATTTT. Its protein is CASRQWGPRTDTQYF.